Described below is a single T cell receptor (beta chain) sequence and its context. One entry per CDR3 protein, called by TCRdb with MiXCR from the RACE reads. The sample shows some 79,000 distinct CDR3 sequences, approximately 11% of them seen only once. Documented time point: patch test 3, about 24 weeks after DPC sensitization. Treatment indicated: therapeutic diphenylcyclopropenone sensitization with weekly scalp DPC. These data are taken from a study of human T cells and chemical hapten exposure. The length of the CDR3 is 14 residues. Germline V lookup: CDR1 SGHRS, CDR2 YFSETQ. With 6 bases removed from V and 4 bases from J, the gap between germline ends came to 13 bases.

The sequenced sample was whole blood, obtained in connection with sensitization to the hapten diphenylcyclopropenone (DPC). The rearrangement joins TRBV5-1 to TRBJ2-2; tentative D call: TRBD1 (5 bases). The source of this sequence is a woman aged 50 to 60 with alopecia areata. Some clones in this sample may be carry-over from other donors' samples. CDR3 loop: CASKKGLSTGELFF. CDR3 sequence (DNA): TGCGCCAGCAAGAAGGGGTTGAGCACCGGGGAGCTGTTTTTT.